Listed here are 21 T cell receptor beta chains from one sample, sequenced in a study of read filtering for tumor transcriptome and immune sequencing. From 300 to 400 ng of RNA, a library with molecular barcoded alpha/delta and beta/gamma adaptors was made. Via MiXCR, TCRdb re-called the reads, giving one row per CDR3 protein. This sample has 65,000 or so distinct CDR3 sequences; 15% to 20% occur once, and the top ten carry about a tenth. Sequencing was performed on a population of CD138-negative cells sorted from bone marrow. These receptors all stem from a donor aged 40 or over with multiple myeloma.

This clonotype appeared once. The chain couples TRBV6-5 to TRBJ2-7, with 13 nucleotides matching TRBD2. V dropped 6 bases and J dropped 4; count of bases not matched to a gene: 18. Germline CDR1 and CDR2: MNHEY and SVGAGI. CDR3 length: 19 amino acids. In DNA, the CDR3 is TGTGCCAGCAGCTGCTCCCAACTAGCGGGAGGGCCCCCGCCTTACGAGCAGTACTTC. It translates to CASSCSQLAGGPPPYEQYF.

This clonotype was observed at least ten times. The chain has TRBV10-2 and TRBJ1-5, with D unresolved. Looked up from germline, CDR1 is WSHSY and CDR2 is SAAADI. Between the trimmed V and J ends, which lost 0 bases and 6 bases, there was a span of 12 bases. This CDR3 is built from 15 residues. This chain's CDR3 is CASSESMDGSQPQHF. The CDR3 nucleotides are TGCGCCAGCAGTGAGTCGATGGATGGGAGTCAGCCCCAGCATTTT.

This clonotype has just a few counts. The chain combines TRBV20-1 with TRBJ2-5; 10 bases align to TRBD2. V shed 5 bases, J shed 4 bases, and the junction held 10 bases outside the gene matches. The CDR3 runs to 15 residues. The germline V gene has CDR1 DFQATT and CDR2 SNEGSKA (reference sequence). This CDR3 is CSAYSLAGVSETQYF. The DNA for the CDR3 is TGCAGTGCTTACTCTCTAGCGGGAGTTTCAGAGACCCAGTACTTC.

With regard to this clonotype: A much bigger clone sits one base away, suggesting this may be a read error. V gene TRBV19 combines with J gene TRBJ2-2; D gene uncertain. The CDR3 is 14 residues long. Germline values: CDR1 LNHDA, CDR2 SQIVND (reference sequence). The CDR3 nucleotides are TGTACCAGTAGTATATCAGAGAACACCGGGGAGCTGTTTTTT. Translated: CTSSISENTGELFF.

This clonotype was observed at least ten times. This sequence joins TRBV5-1 and TRBJ1-1; D is perhaps TRBD1 (6 bases). CDR3 length equals 15 residues. The ends were cut back, 4 bases at V and 2 bases at J, with 15 bases in the middle. CDR1 and CDR2 (germline): SGHRS, YFSETQ. For the CDR3, the DNA is TGCGCCAGCAGCGTAACCGGGACACCCAACACTGAAGCTTTCTTT. This codes for CASSVTGTPNTEAFF.

In regard to this clonotype: One junction end disagrees with the germline gene, perhaps due to a read error. This chain uses TRBV25-1 with TRBJ2-1; D is unresolved. The CDR3 totals 11 residues. The germline V gene has CDR1 MGHDK and CDR2 SYGVNS. DNA of the CDR3: TGTGCCAGCAGTGATTACATTGAGCAGTTCTTC. Amino acids: CASSDYIEQFF.

This clonotype turned up a few times. The genes are TRBV20-1 and TRBJ2-5, with 7 bases that match TRBD1. The CDR3 covers 13 residues. Trimming removed 0 bases from V and 3 bases from J; junction bases left unmatched: 1. The V gene's germline CDR1 is DFQATT and CDR2 SNEGSKA (reference sequence). CDR3 bases: TGCAGTGCTAGAGATACAGGGGAAGAGACCCAGTACTTC. Translation: CSARDTGEETQYF.

This clonotype appeared many times. The genes are TRBV29-1 and TRBJ1-2; unclear D gene. The ends were cut back, 0 bases at V and 1 base at J, with 6 bases in the middle. In germline, CDR1 is SQVTM, CDR2 ANQGSEA. The CDR3 length is 13 residues. The CDR3 spells CSVEDSINYGYTF. The CDR3 nucleotides are TGCAGCGTTGAAGACAGCATTAACTATGGCTACACCTTC.

About this clonotype itself: This could be a read error, since a much larger clone is one nucleotide away. The chain is built from TRBV5-1 and TRBJ1-2, with D possibly TRBD1 on 6 matching bases. The CDR3 length is 14 residues. The V gene lost 5 bases and the J gene lost 8 bases, with 19 bases spanning the gap. Germline V gene lookup returns CDR1 SGHRS and CDR2 YFSETQ. The CDR3 nucleotides are TGCGCCAGCAGAGACCCACCGGGGGCGAAGGGCTACACCTTC. It encodes CASRDPPGAKGYTF.

On this clonotype: This likely stems from a read error, as it lies one base from a far larger clone. This chain connects TRBV7-9 to TRBJ2-3; no reliable D call. Trimming removed 2 bases from V and 8 bases from J, with 17 bases in between. Germline lookup yields CDR1 SEHNR and CDR2 FQNEAQ (reference sequence). This CDR3 region has 15 residues. The CDR3 DNA is TGTGCCAGCAGCTTATCGGGTAGCTTGGCAGGTACGCAGTATTTT. It translates to CASSLSGSLAGTQYF.

The genes are TRBV11-2 and TRBJ1-6; possible D gene TRBD1, 5 bases. V dropped 5 bases and J dropped 7 bases, with 15 bases sitting between them. Germline V gene lookup returns CDR1 SGHAT and CDR2 FQNNGV. The length of the CDR3 is 15 residues. CDR3 sequence: CASSRGTLRNSPLHF. The CDR3 DNA reads as TGTGCCAGCAGCAGGGGAACCTTAAGGAATTCACCCCTCCACTTT.

About this clonotype itself: This may be a read error, as it is one base from a much larger clone. The rearrangement joins TRBV29-1 to TRBJ1-5; D gene unclear. Germline-derived CDR1 and CDR2 are SQVTM and ANQGSEA. The CDR3 is made up of 12 amino acids. The CDR3 DNA reads TGCGGCGTTGAATGGGTAGGCCAGCCCCAGCATTTT. This codes for CGVEWVGQPQHF.

At least ten counts were recorded for this clonotype. V is TRBV6-5 and J is TRBJ1-3; 8 bases line up with TRBD1. Germline V gene sequence: CDR1 MNHEY, CDR2 SVGAGI. This CDR3 region has 17 residues. Trimming at V came to 2 bases and at J to 1 base, leaving 7 bases not matched to a gene. DNA of the CDR3: TGTGCCAGCAGTTACCGGACCACAGGGGGATCTGGAAACACCATATATTTT. The encoded protein is CASSYRTTGGSGNTIYF.

This clonotype was found many times. The chain couples TRBV5-1 to TRBJ1-1; 8 bases agree with TRBD1. V was clipped by 3 bases and J by 1 base; unmatched bases: 2. CDR3 length: 14 residues. In germline, CDR1 is SGHRS, CDR2 YFSETQ. CDR3: CASSYGQGNTEAFF. CDR3 sequence (DNA): TGCGCCAGCAGCTACGGACAGGGGAACACTGAAGCTTTCTTT.

This clonotype turned up a few times. This sequence joins TRBV6-5 and TRBJ1-5; D may be TRBD1 (6 bases). V lost 2 bases to trimming and J lost 1 base, with 12 bases between them. Germline lookup yields CDR1 MNHEY and CDR2 SVGAGI. This CDR3 has 16 amino acids. CDR3 nucleotide sequence: TGTGCCAGCAGTTACACGGGCAGGGGAAGCAATCAGCCCCAGCATTTT. Translation gives CASSYTGRGSNQPQHF.

The CDR3 protein is CASSPPDAGAMETQYF. The DNA for the CDR3 is TGTGCCAGCTCACCACCGGACGCGGGGGCAATGGAGACCCAGTACTTC. The chain couples TRBV18 to TRBJ2-5, with D maybe TRBD2 (7 bases). Germline CDR1 reads KGHSH; CDR2 reads LQKENI. The CDR3 runs 16 residues. V was clipped by 0 bases and J by 5 bases, with 16 bases between them.

There are many counts of this clonotype. This sequence joins TRBV6-2 or TRBV6-3 and TRBJ2-7; TRBD2 matches at 9 bases. Germline loops: CDR1 MNHEY, CDR2 SVGEGT. V shed 8 bases and J 0 bases; nucleotides not matched to a gene: 11. This CDR3 comprises 16 residues. CDR3 region: CASAPTSGLSSYEQYF. The CDR3 nucleotides are TGTGCCAGCGCCCCTACTAGCGGGCTGAGCTCCTACGAGCAGTACTTC.

This clonotype was seen many times. The CDR3 nucleotides read TGTGCCAGCTTCCTGGCTGGGGGAGGGAGTGAAAAACTGTTTTTT. The encoded protein is CASFLAGGGSEKLFF. This chain links TRBV7-9 with TRBJ1-4; D perhaps matches TRBD1 (5 bases). The length of the CDR3 is 15 residues. Germline-derived CDR1 and CDR2 are SEHNR and FQNEAQ (reference sequence). Trimming shortened V by 8 bases and J by 7 bases, and 20 bases separated the two germline ends.

Many counts were recorded for this clonotype. The chain has TRBV6-6 and TRBJ1-6, with D possibly TRBD1 on 5 matching bases. Between the trimmed V and J ends, which lost 5 bases and 5 bases, there was a span of 16 bases. The germline CDR1 and CDR2 sequences are MNHNY and SVGAGI (reference sequence). CDR3 length: 16 residues. The CDR3 nucleotides are TGTGCCAGCAGTAACATCCAGGGAGGGCATAATTCACCCCTCCACTTT. Residues: CASSNIQGGHNSPLHF.

With regard to this clonotype: A read error is possible here, since a much larger clone lies one base away. The chain joins TRBV6-1 to TRBJ1-1, with 9 positions matching TRBD1. This CDR3 region has 13 residues. Germline-derived CDR1 and CDR2 are MNHNS and SASEGT. J gave up 5 bases and V 6 bases, and 4 bases lay outside the gene matches. CDR3 residues: CASSLQGATEAFF. CDR3 in DNA: TGTGCCAGCAGCTTACAGGGGGCGACTGAAGCTTTCTTT.

This clonotype was seen ten or more times. The V and J genes are TRBV29-1 and TRBJ2-6, with D hard to call. Trimming cost V 1 base and J 1 base, with 8 bases left between them. Germline CDR1 and CDR2: SQVTM and ANQGSEA. The CDR3 extends over 15 amino acids. The CDR3 sequence: CSVEVDVSGANVLTF. The CDR3 bases are TGCAGCGTTGAAGTGGACGTATCTGGGGCCAACGTCCTGACTTTC.